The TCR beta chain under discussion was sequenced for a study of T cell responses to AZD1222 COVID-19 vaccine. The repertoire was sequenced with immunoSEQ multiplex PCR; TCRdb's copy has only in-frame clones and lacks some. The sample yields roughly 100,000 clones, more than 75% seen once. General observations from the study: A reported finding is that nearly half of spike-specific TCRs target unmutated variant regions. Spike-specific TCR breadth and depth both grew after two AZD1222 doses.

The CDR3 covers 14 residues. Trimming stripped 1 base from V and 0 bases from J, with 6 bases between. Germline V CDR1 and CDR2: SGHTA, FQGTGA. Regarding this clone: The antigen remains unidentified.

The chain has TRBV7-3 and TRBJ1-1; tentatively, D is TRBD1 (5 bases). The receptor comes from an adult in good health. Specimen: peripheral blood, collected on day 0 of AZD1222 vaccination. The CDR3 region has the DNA TGTGCCAGCAGCTTAAGGGGGGTGAACACTGAAGCTTTCTTT. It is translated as CASSLRGVNTEAFF.